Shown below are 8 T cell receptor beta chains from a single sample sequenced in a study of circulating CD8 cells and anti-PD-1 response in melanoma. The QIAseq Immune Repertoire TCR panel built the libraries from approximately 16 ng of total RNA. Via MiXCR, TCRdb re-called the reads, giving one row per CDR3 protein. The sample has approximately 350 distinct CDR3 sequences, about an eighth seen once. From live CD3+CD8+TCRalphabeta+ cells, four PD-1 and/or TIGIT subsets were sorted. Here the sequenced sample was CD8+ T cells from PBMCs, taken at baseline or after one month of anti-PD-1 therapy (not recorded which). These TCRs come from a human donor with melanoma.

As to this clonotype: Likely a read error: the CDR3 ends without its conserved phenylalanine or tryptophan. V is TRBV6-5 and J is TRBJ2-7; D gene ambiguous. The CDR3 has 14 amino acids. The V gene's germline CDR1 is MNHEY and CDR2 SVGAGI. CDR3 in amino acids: CACSYGRKPYEQYL. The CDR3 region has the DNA TGTGCCTGCAGTTATGGCAGGAAACCTTACGAGCAGTACCTC.

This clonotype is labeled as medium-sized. This CDR3 reads CASSLRGGNNQPQHF. CDR3 nucleotide sequence: TGTGCCAGCTCACTTAGGGGTGGTAACAATCAGCCCCAGCATTTT. V is TRBV18 and J is TRBJ1-5, with D perhaps matching TRBD1 (5 bases). V gave up 4 bases and J gave up 3 bases, with 13 bases separating them. This CDR3 has 15 residues. Germline assignment: CDR1 KGHSH and CDR2 LQKENI.

CDR3: CASSRTGTSGTYEQYF. The CDR3 DNA reads as TGTGCCAGCAGTAGAACCGGGACTAGCGGAACCTACGAGCAGTACTTC. This sequence joins TRBV28 and TRBJ2-7, with 11 bases lining up with TRBD2. This CDR3 is 16 amino acids long. Unmatched junction bases numbered 8, after V lost 5 bases and J lost 2 bases. The germline gives CDR1 MDHEN, CDR2 SYDVKM. The full variable domain, completed using reference TRBV28 and TRBJ2-7, is DVKVTQSSRYLVKRTGEKVFLECVQDMDHENMFWYRQDPGLGLRLIYFSYDVKMKEKGDIPEGYSVSREKKERFSLILESASTNQTSMYLCASSRTGTSGTYEQYFGPGTRLTVT.

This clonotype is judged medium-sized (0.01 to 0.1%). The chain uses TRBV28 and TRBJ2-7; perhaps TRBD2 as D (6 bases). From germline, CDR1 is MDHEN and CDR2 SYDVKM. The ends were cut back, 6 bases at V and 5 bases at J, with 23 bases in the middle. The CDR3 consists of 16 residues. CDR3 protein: CASRPIEAGLLDEQYF. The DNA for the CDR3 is TGTGCCAGCAGACCAATCGAAGCGGGCCTCCTCGACGAGCAGTACTTC.

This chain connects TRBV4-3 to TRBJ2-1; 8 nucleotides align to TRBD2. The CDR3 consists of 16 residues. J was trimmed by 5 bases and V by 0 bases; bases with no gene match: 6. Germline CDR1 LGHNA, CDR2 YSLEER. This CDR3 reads CASSQDPASGHNEQFF. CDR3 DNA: TGCGCCAGCAGCCAAGATCCGGCTAGCGGGCACAATGAGCAGTTCTTC.

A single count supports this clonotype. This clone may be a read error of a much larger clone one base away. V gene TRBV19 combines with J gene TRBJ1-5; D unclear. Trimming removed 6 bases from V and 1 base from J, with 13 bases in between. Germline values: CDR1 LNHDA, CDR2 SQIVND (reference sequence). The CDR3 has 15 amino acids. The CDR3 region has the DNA TGTGCCAGTAGCCGAAGTGCTAACAGCAATCAGCCCCAGCATTTT. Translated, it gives CASSRSANSNQPQHF.

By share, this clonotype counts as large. The CDR3 loop is CASSLSTGAQSSYEQYF. DNA for the CDR3: TGTGCCAGCAGTCTAAGTACAGGGGCCCAATCCTCCTACGAGCAGTACTTC. V gene TRBV2 combines with J gene TRBJ2-7; 7 bases align to TRBD1. The CDR3 is made up of 17 amino acids. Germline values: CDR1 SNHLY, CDR2 FYNNEI. The V and J ends lost 5 bases and 0 bases, in that order; junction bases with no gene match: 13.

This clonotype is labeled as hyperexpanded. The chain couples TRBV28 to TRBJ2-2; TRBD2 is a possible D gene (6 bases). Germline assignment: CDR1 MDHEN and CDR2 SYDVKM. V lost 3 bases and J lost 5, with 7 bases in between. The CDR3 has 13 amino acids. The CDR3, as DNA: TGTGCCAGCAGTTTCCGGGGGACCGGGGAGCTGTTTTTT. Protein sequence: CASSFRGTGELFF.